This TCR beta chain appears in the sequencing data of a study of blood T cells in healthy people across ages. Trimming took 3 bases from V and 6 from J; bases not matched to a gene: 12. The CDR3 consists of 17 residues. Germline CDR1 reads LGHDT; CDR2 reads YNNKEL (reference sequence). RNA extraction gave at least 5.5 micrograms of total RNA per sample. Primed by a sample-barcoded 5' primer and a J-beta primer mix, a second PCR proceeded for roughly 6 to 12 cycles. One entry per CDR3 protein results from TCRdb running MiXCR on the 5' RACE reads. The sample yields 780,000 or so distinct CDR3 sequences, roughly 25% seen once. These same data were also listed under a study on T cells of mothers and their children.

V is TRBV3-1 and J is TRBJ2-2; 8 bases are a match to TRBD1. What was sequenced was blood. The source is a boy aged 5-17 years in good health. CDR3 protein: CASSHHTQGAQAGELFF. The CDR3 DNA reads as TGTGCCAGCAGCCACCATACCCAGGGGGCGCAGGCCGGGGAGCTGTTTTTT.